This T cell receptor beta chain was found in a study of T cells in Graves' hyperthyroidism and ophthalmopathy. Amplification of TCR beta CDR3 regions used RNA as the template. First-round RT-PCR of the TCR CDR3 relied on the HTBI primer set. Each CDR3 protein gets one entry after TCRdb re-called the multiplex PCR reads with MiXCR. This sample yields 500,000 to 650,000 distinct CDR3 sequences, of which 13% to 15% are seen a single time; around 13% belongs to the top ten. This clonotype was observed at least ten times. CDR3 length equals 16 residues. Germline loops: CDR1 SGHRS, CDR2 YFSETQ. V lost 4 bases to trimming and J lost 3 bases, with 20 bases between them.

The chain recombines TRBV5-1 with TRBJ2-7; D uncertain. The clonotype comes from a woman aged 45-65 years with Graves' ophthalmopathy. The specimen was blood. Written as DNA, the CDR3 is TGCGCCAGCAGCAGCCAGCCCGATGTTTCTTTCTACGAGCAGTACTTC. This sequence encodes CASSSQPDVSFYEQYF.